These T cell receptor beta chains were read from a single sample in a study of blood T cell repertoires in COVID-19. The protocol was immunoSEQ multiplex PCR, while the TCRdb copy is restricted to in-frame clones and leaves out a portion. The table records approximately 54,000 clones, about four fifths of them present only once. Sequences were obtained from peripheral blood. These receptors were taken from an older woman with acute or convalescent COVID-19. Each CDR3 is given with its conserved first and last residue. A D gene is named only where the DNA matches it firmly. Clone size is given for some rows only: seen once, a few or many times, or a class if the clone is expanded.

clone_size	v_call	j_call	d_call	cdr3_nt	cdr3_aa
.	TRBV12-5	TRBJ2-1	TRBD1	TGTGCTAGTGGTCCCCTGGCAGGGGGCCCGCAGTTCTTC	CASGPLAGGPQFF
.	TRBV2	TRBJ2-2	.	TGTGCCAGCAGTGAAGGGGGGCCGAATCATACCGGGGAGCTGTTTTTT	CASSEGGPNHTGELFF
.	TRBV15	TRBJ1-5	.	TGTGCCACCAGCAGAGCTCGCGTACAGCCCCAGCATTTT	CATSRARVQPQHF
.	TRBV2	TRBJ1-5	.	TGTGCCAGCAGTGAAGGGAGTAGCAATCAGCCCCAGCATTTT	CASSEGSSNQPQHF
.	TRBV6-5	TRBJ1-1	.	TGTGCCAGTAAACGGGGTCGAACTTGGGACACTGAAGCTTTCTTT	CASKRGRTWDTEAFF
.	TRBV4-2	TRBJ1-2	TRBD1	TGTGCCAGCAGCCAGGAAAGAACGCCTCAGGGGGCAGGCGGCTACACCTTC	CASSQERTPQGAGGYTF
.	TRBV19	TRBJ2-4	.	TGTGCCAGTAGTATGGGCGGGGGCGGCAAAAACATTCAGTACTTC	CASSMGGGGKNIQYF
.	TRBV10-3	TRBJ2-2	TRBD2	TGTGCCATCAGGGGCGCGGGGGGCACCGGGGAGCTGTTTTTT	CAIRGAGGTGELFF
.	TRBV19	TRBJ1-6	.	TGTGCCAGTAGTATAAAGACAGATAATTCACCCCTCCACTTT	CASSIKTDNSPLHF
.	TRBV6-6	TRBJ2-3	.	TGTGCCAGCAGTTATGAGATAGATACGCAGTATTTT	CASSYEIDTQYF
few	TRBV5-1	TRBJ2-7	TRBD2	TGCGCCAGCAGCTTCTCGGGGGGTCTTAACGAGCAGTACTTC	CASSFSGGLNEQYF
few	TRBV30	TRBJ2-3	TRBD2	TGTGCCTGGTCATGGGGTGGCGGGAGCTCAGATACGCAGTATTTT	CAWSWGGGSSDTQYF
.	TRBV7-3	TRBJ2-1	TRBD2	TGTGCCAGCAGCCTGGGACTATACAATGAGCAGTTCTTC	CASSLGLYNEQFF
.	TRBV28	TRBJ2-7	.	TGTGCCAGTTGGGGGGATTCCTACGAGCAGTACTTC	CASWGDSYEQYF
.	TRBV4-1	TRBJ2-1	.	TGCGCCAGCAGCCAAGCCCACCCAGGGGGAGGTTCCTACAATGAGCAGTTCTTC	CASSQAHPGGGSYNEQFF
.	TRBV7-9	TRBJ2-3	.	TGTGCCAGCAGCTTAGTCGGGAGTAACACAGATACGCAGTATTTT	CASSLVGSNTDTQYF
.	TRBV11-2	TRBJ1-1	.	TGTGCCAGCAGCTCGCGAGGGAGGGCCACTGAAGCTTTCTTT	CASSSRGRATEAFF
.	TRBV2	TRBJ2-2	.	TGTGCCAGCAGTAGACAGGTCCCAGAGACCGGGGAGCTGTTTTTT	CASSRQVPETGELFF
.	TRBV15	TRBJ2-7	.	TGTGCCACCAGCAGAGGGGACACCCCCTACGAGCAGTACTTC	CATSRGDTPYEQYF
.	TRBV18	TRBJ1-3	.	TGTGCCAGCTCACCCCCGAACGGGGGTGGAAACACCATATATTTT	CASSPPNGGGNTIYF
.	TRBV7-9	TRBJ1-6	.	TGTGCCAGCAGCTTAGCCTCCGGGAATTCACCCCTCCACTTT	CASSLASGNSPLHF
.	TRBV6-1	TRBJ1-5	.	TGTGCCAGCAGTGAACGGAATCAGCCCCAGCATTTT	CASSERNQPQHF
.	TRBV13	TRBJ2-3	.	TGTGCCAGCAGCGACCGCGGTAGCGAGTCCACAGATACGCAGTATTTT	CASSDRGSESTDTQYF
.	TRBV9	TRBJ1-5	.	TGTGCCAGCAGCGTACAGGGGAACAGCAATCAGCCCCAGCATTTT	CASSVQGNSNQPQHF
.	TRBV29-1	TRBJ1-2	.	TGCAGCGCCCAGGGGCTTTGGGGCTACACCTTC	CSAQGLWGYTF
.	TRBV6-5	TRBJ1-1	.	TGTGCCAGCAGTTACATTGGTGCCAGGGATAACACTGAAGCTTTCTTT	CASSYIGARDNTEAFF
.	TRBV5-1	TRBJ1-3	.	TGCGCCAGCAGCCCTTCTTCCGGCTCTGGAAACACCATATATTTT	CASSPSSGSGNTIYF
once	TRBV9	TRBJ2-6	.	TGTGCCAGCAGCGTAGCTGGGAGAATCTCTGGGGCCAACGTCCTGACTTTC	CASSVAGRISGANVLTF
.	TRBV29-1	TRBJ2-7	.	TGCAGCGTCGGGGGGCTAGGGGCCTACGAGCAGTACTTC	CSVGGLGAYEQYF
.	TRBV9	TRBJ2-5	.	TGTGCCAGCAGCGTACTCGGGACATCGGAGACCCAGTACTTC	CASSVLGTSETQYF
.	TRBV11-1	TRBJ1-6	TRBD1	TGTGCCAGCAGCGCTCAGGGGGAAAATTCACCCCTCCACTTT	CASSAQGENSPLHF
.	TRBV5-1	TRBJ2-2	TRBD1	TGCGCCAGCAGCCGTTCCAATCAGGGGGCGAGCACCGGGGAGCTGTTTTTT	CASSRSNQGASTGELFF
.	TRBV29-1	TRBJ2-5	TRBD2	TGCAGCGGGGCCCGACTAGCGGGAGGGGTCCCTCAAGAGACCCAGTACTTC	CSGARLAGGVPQETQYF
.	TRBV5-1	TRBJ2-7	.	TGCGCCAGCAGCTTCCAGAGGAGCTCCTACGAGCAGTACTTC	CASSFQRSSYEQYF
.	TRBV19	TRBJ2-3	TRBD1	TGTGCCAGTAGTTTTCAGGGGGAAGATACGCAGTATTTT	CASSFQGEDTQYF
.	TRBV4-1	TRBJ1-5	TRBD1	TGCGCCAGCAGCCAAGGCCCCGGGACAGGGGGTGATCCCCAGCATTTT	CASSQGPGTGGDPQHF
.	TRBV6-5	TRBJ2-3	.	TGTGCCAGCGCCCCGCCGGGCACAGATACGCAGTATTTT	CASAPPGTDTQYF
once	TRBV11-2	TRBJ2-3	.	TGTGCCAGCAAAGGGGGGGCCCAAGGGACAGATACGCAGTATTTT	CASKGGAQGTDTQYF
.	TRBV28	TRBJ1-1	TRBD1	TGTGCCAGCAGTTCGACCGGGACAGGGACCCCTGAAGCTTTCTTT	CASSSTGTGTPEAFF
.	TRBV28	TRBJ1-2	TRBD1	TGTGCCAGCAGTACCCTTGGACAGGGGAGGTCTGCGATGGGGGGCTACACCTTC	CASSTLGQGRSAMGGYTF
.	TRBV5-6	TRBJ2-7	TRBD1	TGTGCCAGCAGCTTTCAAGATGGGACAGGGCCTTTGAGCTCCTACGAGCAGTACTTC	CASSFQDGTGPLSSYEQYF
once	TRBV14	TRBJ2-7	.	TGTGCCAGCAGCATATCAGGGGACCCGTACTACGAGCAGTACTTC	CASSISGDPYYEQYF
.	TRBV4-2	TRBJ2-2	.	TGTGCCAGCAGCCAAGGGACCAGTTTTGCGGGTCCCAACACCGGGGAGCTGTTTTTT	CASSQGTSFAGPNTGELFF
.	TRBV7-9	TRBJ2-5	TRBD2	TGTGCCAGCAGCTTAGCGCGGGGGGTGAAGAGGGCCCACCAAGAGACCCAGTACTTC	CASSLARGVKRAHQETQYF
.	TRBV28	TRBJ1-3	.	TGTGCCAGCTCCAGTTTCTCTGGAAACACCATATATTTT	CASSSFSGNTIYF
.	TRBV18	TRBJ1-5	.	TGTGCCAGCTCACCAGAGGCAGGGCCAAATCAGCCCCAGCATTTT	CASSPEAGPNQPQHF
.	TRBV9	TRBJ2-3	TRBD2	TGTGCCAGCAGCGTAGGTGCTAGCGGGGAGGGGGATACGCAGTATTTT	CASSVGASGEGDTQYF
few	TRBV6-5	TRBJ2-5	TRBD1	TGTGCCAGCAGGGACAGGGGGCAAGAGACCCAGTACTTC	CASRDRGQETQYF
.	TRBV5-8	TRBJ1-4	TRBD1	TGTGCCAGCAGCGCACAGGGGGCACGAAAACTGTTTTTT	CASSAQGARKLFF
.	TRBV20-1	TRBJ2-1	TRBD2	TGCAGTGCTTTGCGGACTAGGGATATTTTCTTC	CSALRTRDIFF
.	TRBV5-8	TRBJ1-1	TRBD1	TGTGCCAGCAGCTTTGACAGGGCGAACACTGAAGCTTTCTTT	CASSFDRANTEAFF
.	TRBV12-3/TRBV12-4	TRBJ1-5	TRBD1	TGTGCCAGCAGGGGGACAGGTAATCAGCCCCAGCATTTT	CASRGTGNQPQHF
.	TRBV3-1/TRBV3-2	TRBJ1-2	.	TGTGCCAGCAGCTTGGACAGAAGTGGCTACACCTTC	CASSLDRSGYTF
few	TRBV24-1	TRBJ2-1	TRBD2	TGTGCCACCAGTGGGTGGGAGGGAGCCGTGAATGAGCAGTTCTTC	CATSGWEGAVNEQFF
.	TRBV6-2/TRBV6-3	TRBJ1-4	.	TGTGCCAGCAGTTACGGGCAGCTTCAGAATGAAAAACTGTTTTTT	CASSYGQLQNEKLFF